Listed here are 9 T cell receptor beta chains from one sample, sequenced in a study of blood T cell repertoires in COVID-19. Data came from immunoSEQ multiplex PCR; TCRdb stores just in-frame clones and leaves some out. The data hold 40,000 to 60,000 clones, with 80% to 90% observed a single time. The sample comprised peripheral blood. Receptor source: a woman at least 80 years old with COVID-19, enrolled during active disease.

In its sample, this clone was seen once. The rearrangement links TRBV18 to TRBJ2-5; 7 bases are a match to TRBD1. V was clipped by 3 bases and J by 2 bases; unmatched bases: 3. The V gene's germline CDR1 is KGHSH and CDR2 LQKENI. CDR3 length equals 14 residues. CDR3 in amino acids: CASSPGQAQETQYF. In nucleotides, the CDR3 is TGTGCCAGCTCACCCGGACAGGCTCAAGAGACCCAGTACTTC. Full variable domain (remainder filled in from reference TRBV18 and TRBJ2-5): NAGVMQNPRHLVRRRGQEARLRCSPMKGHSHVYWYRQLPEEGLKFMVYLQKENIIDESGMPKERFSAEFPKEGPSILRIQQVVRGDSAAYFCASSPGQAQETQYFGPGTRLLVL.

CDR3 amino acids: CASRQVLSYNSPLHF. In DNA form, the CDR3 reads TGTGCCAGCAGACAGGTACTCTCCTATAATTCACCCCTCCACTTT. The chain employs TRBV21-1 and TRBJ1-6; TRBD1 is taken as the D call from the table, unchecked against the DNA. TRBV21-1 is a documented pseudogene. There are 15 residues in the CDR3.

This clone has more than one count but fewer than ten. The chain links TRBV7-8 to TRBJ1-2; a possible D gene is TRBD1 (5 bases). Germline V lookup: CDR1 SGHVS, CDR2 FQNEAQ. V lost 3 bases, J lost 4 bases, and 18 bases lay in between. The CDR3 length is 16 residues. CDR3 sequence reads: CASSLAPRGGSYGYTF. The CDR3 nucleotides read TGTGCCAGCAGCTTGGCCCCACGGGGGGGATCCTATGGCTACACCTTC.

This chain connects TRBV11-2 to TRBJ2-2, with 10 bases identical to TRBD1. CDR1 and CDR2 (germline): SGHAT, FQNNGV. V lost 4 bases and J lost 5; bases outside the gene matches: 7. The CDR3 is 16 residues long. This chain's CDR3 is CASSSWTGGRTGELFF. The CDR3 DNA reads as TGTGCCAGCAGCTCTTGGACAGGGGGACGGACCGGGGAGCTGTTTTTT.

This sequence joins TRBV6-5 and TRBJ2-1; 12 bases line up with TRBD2. The germline CDR1 and CDR2 sequences are MNHEY and SVGAGI. With V trimmed by 6 bases and J by 2 bases, 2 bases remained unmatched. CDR3 length: 15 amino acids. The CDR3 DNA reads as TGTGCCAGCAGATCTAGCGGGGGGGCCTACAATGAGCAGTTCTTC. This gives the protein CASRSSGGAYNEQFF.

The chain employs TRBV6-1 and TRBJ2-4; tentative D call: TRBD2 (6 bases). Trimming removed 2 bases from V and 7 bases from J, with 15 bases in between. Germline assignment: CDR1 MNHNS and CDR2 SASEGT. The CDR3 covers 15 residues. The CDR3 sequence: CASSEPGDSINIQYF. The CDR3 DNA reads as TGTGCCAGCAGTGAACCGGGGGACTCCATTAACATTCAGTACTTC.

V and J are TRBV28 and TRBJ2-7; 10 bases are a match to TRBD1. Germline CDR1 MDHEN, CDR2 SYDVKM. The junction had 11 bases not matched to a gene; V was cut back by 10 bases and J by 5 bases. The length of the CDR3 is 14 residues. The CDR3 coding sequence is TGTGCCACCCGGACAGGGGGGTCGAGGGACGAGCAGTACTTC. It yields the protein CATRTGGSRDEQYF.

The genes are TRBV5-4 and TRBJ1-1, with 7 positions matching TRBD1. Germline lookup yields CDR1 SGHNT and CDR2 YYREEE (reference sequence). V shed 3 bases and J 1 base; nucleotides not matched to a gene: 6. The CDR3 totals 15 residues. The CDR3 protein is CASSSLGTENTEAFF. CDR3 in DNA: TGTGCCAGCAGCTCGCTAGGGACAGAGAACACTGAAGCTTTCTTT.

The V gene is TRBV3-1 (or the pseudogene TRBV3-2), the J gene TRBJ2-7, with 9 nucleotides matching TRBD2. Germline CDR1 LGHDT, CDR2 YNNKEL (reference sequence). Trimming took 4 bases from V and 0 from J; bases not matched to a gene: 4. This CDR3 is built from 15 residues. The chain's CDR3 is CASSRGTSHSYEQYF. The DNA of the CDR3 is TGTGCCAGCAGCCGCGGGACTAGCCACTCCTACGAGCAGTACTTC.